This T cell receptor beta chain originates from a study of siplizumab effects on memory and regulatory T cells (dated by TCRdb to between 2018 and 2020). For context, the study as a whole: The study examined how the anti-CD2 antibody siplizumab affects alloreactive T-cell subsets in allogeneic mixed lymphocyte reactions built from human PBMCs.

To note about this clone: It has no known antigen specificity. Per-base qualities were not stored, and no clone one base away is much larger.

Sorted unstimulated T cells and proliferating T cells recovered from mixed lymphocyte reactions were subjected to TCRbeta CDR3 sequencing. Fresh whole blood from ten HLA-typed healthy donors was used as the source from which PBMCs were isolated. To map where alloreactive clones came from, CD4+ regulatory T cells in the unstimulated state were FACS-sorted. Overall study outcomes, separate from this receptor: Unstimulated naive T cells appeared more diverse than memory T cells, and naive cells seemed to contribute substantially to the alloresponse. No functional confirmation was obtained for the suppressive function of proliferating Tregs from siplizumab cultures. The cumulative frequency of alloreactive sequences traceable to unstimulated CD4+ memory T cells was significantly reduced by siplizumab. Roughly 75-97% of proliferating CD4+ or CD8+ clones could not be assigned a naive or memory phenotype. Among mappable alloreactive CD4+ clones, an average Treg-derived fraction of over 60% was observed with siplizumab, compared with less than 35% in control reactions. Because sequences at frequencies below about 10^-5 were poorly captured, only a minor fraction of alloreactive clones could be mapped back to unstimulated subsets.

From the cysteine up to the phenylalanine, the CDR3 has a length of 13 residues. The DNA shown is the 39-base CDR3, in frame from base 1. Cut back by 2 bases and 7 bases, the V and J ends lie 11 bases apart. The germline V gene yields SGHVS for CDR1 and FQNEAQ for CDR2. Library prep was done by the immunoSEQ multiplex PCR assay. Some 1.1 x 10^5 TCR templates per sample were assayed by the deep sequencing platform. Genomic DNA extracted from sorted T cells was the material used for TCRbeta CDR3 sequencing. The original pipeline was this. The R programming language was used for the clonal analysis of the TCRbeta CDR3 data. Alloreactive CD4+ and CD8+ clones were identified by comparing unstimulated samples to CFSE-low samples taken after the reaction. Regulatory or non-regulatory origin was assigned to alloreactive CD4+ clones by matching of sequences to sorted unstimulated Treg and non-Treg repertoires. TCRdb stores this immuneACCESS table with in-frame sequences only. Part of the clones is absent; in the studies checked, under half of the shortfall reflects unresolved V genes, and no reason is known for the rest. V, J and clone size reflect that table, while D and trimming were determined from the DNA. Here the sample has 98,000 or so clones; over 85% occur a single time. In total, the top ten clones hold 0.62% of the sample.

What was sequenced was Tregs sorted from blood. The clonotype originates from a human donor in good health. The V and J segments used are TRBV7-8 and TRBJ1-2; TRBD1 is a possible D gene, resting on 5 matching bases. CDR3 sequence: CASSLTTGTGYTF. DNA sequence: TGTGCCAGCAGCTTAACCACAGGTACTGGCTACACCTTC.